This T cell receptor (beta chain) was documented in a study of cytomegalovirus exposure and HLA in healthy donors. The CDR3 runs 14 residues. The V gene lost 4 bases and the J gene lost 7 bases, with 11 bases spanning the gap. Germline V lookup: CDR1 WNHNN, CDR2 SYGVQD (reference sequence). Study-level findings and limits: On later analysis, the bulk of CMV-associated TCR beta chains appeared to be HLA-restricted. Researchers catalogued approximately 160 TCR beta chains as cytomegalovirus-associated. Researchers had no immune exposure information except CMV serostatus available.

Primers: 60 Vbeta forward and 13 Jbeta reverse. Clones were sequenced by immunoSEQ multiplex PCR, and TCRdb holds only the in-frame ones, with some missing. The sample lists under 200,000 clones; 75% to 90% were seen once. As regards this clone: The target antigen is unknown.

Absent from the records is this donor's CMV serostatus. The sequencing input was PBMCs. This clonotype was sampled from a human donor in good health. This chain connects TRBV10-1 to TRBJ1-6; the D gene is possibly TRBD1 (5 bases). The CDR3 DNA reads TGCGCCAGCAGTGTGGGGACTGAAAATTCACCCCTCCACTTT. Translation: CASSVGTENSPLHF.